The source of this T cell receptor beta chain is a study of vaccination effects on CD4 cells after COVID-19 (dated by TCRdb to about 2022). In the study overall: To identify antigen-specific CD4+ T cell clonotypes by their expansion, the ViraFEST assay first stimulated PBMC with viral peptide pools and then applied TCR sequencing. Each participant got two doses of an mRNA SARS-CoV-2 vaccine, either BNT162b2 or mRNA-1273. Each well held fewer than 2.5 million PBMC cultured in IMDM containing 5% human AB serum, 8.5 to 10 IU/ml IL-2 and gentamicin, along with about 9.3 ug/ml peptides. SARS-CoV-2 spike-specific CD4+ TCR repertoires were compared before and after mRNA vaccination in COVID-19 convalescent patients and in infection-naive vaccine recipients. The full study included fewer than eleven COVID-19 convalescent patients and a few SARS-CoV-2-naive healthy vaccine recipients. In the study, cultures from other donors were sequenced using the Oncomine TCR Beta short-read assay on an Illumina iSeq 100.

The CDR3 measures 15 amino acids from cysteine to phenylalanine. Of all the DNA, just the CDR3 is kept, 45 bases in frame from base 1. The germline V gene (reference sequence) gives CDR1 as LNHDA and CDR2 as SQIVND. V loses 3 bases, J loses 9 bases, and the germline ends lie 18 bases apart. Details on this clone: The antigen it recognizes is unknown. The input lacks base qualities; no much larger clone sits a single base away.

Overall results and qualifications from the work: The study was limited by a small number of convalescent patients, and early post-infection timepoints were lacking. Clones induced by infection and clones induced by vaccination both contracted markedly at late timepoints after vaccination, which fits with T cell responses waning over time. In healthy vaccine recipients, vaccine-induced clones were almost all SARS-CoV-2 mono-reactive, with only 1 of 255 cross-reactive with common cold coronaviruses.

The library was made by the immunoSEQ multiplex PCR assay. DNA from the CD4+ T cells that had been cultured and isolated underwent TCR beta CDR3 sequencing. As for the authors' bioinformatics: Non-productive TCR sequences were removed, reads were trimmed to the CDR3 region, and CDR3s of at least 7 amino acids were retained. Antigen-specific clonotypes were identified with the MANAFEST web app by comparing expansion in peptide wells against reference cultures. Positive clones required FDR<0.05 expansion versus reference and all other wells, odds ratio above 5, and frequency above 0.1% in two replicate wells. A clonotype was defined as cross-reactive if the clonotype was significantly expanded both in SARS-CoV-2 spike wells and in at least one common cold coronavirus spike condition. Using the stringdist R package, CDR3 similarity was measured by Levenshtein distance, and unrooted trees were constructed with ape in R 3.6.1. Imported from immuneACCESS, the table was reduced by TCRdb to in-frame sequences with V and J called. These copies leave out some clones; in studies compared against another copy, an unresolved V gene accounts for under half, and the cause of the remainder is not known. The DNA was the basis for D and trimming; V, J and clone size are from that table. In this sample the table shows 70,000 or so clones, roughly three quarters of which occur a single time. The ten largest clonotypes hold under 2.5% of the sample.

After more than 9 days of culture, CD4+ T cells were isolated with the EasySep CD4+ T cell isolation kit. Healthy vaccine recipients had no prior SARS-CoV-2 infection, confirmed by negative nucleocapsid antibodies before and after vaccination. Half of the culture medium was replaced with fresh IL-2-containing medium on days 3 and 7. Unless noted otherwise, every peptide stimulation condition was cultured in triplicate wells. Using Ficoll-Paque Plus gradient centrifugation, PBMC were separated from whole blood and then either used fresh or cryopreserved at -140C. The QIAamp micro DNA kit was used to extract genomic DNA from the cultured CD4+ T cells.

The sequence was obtained from a human donor who received a COVID-19 vaccine. The sample here was CD4+ T cells from PBMCs cultured without peptide, taken before COVID-19 vaccination. This chain joins TRBV19 to TRBJ2-4; no D gene call is confident. CDR3 reads: CASSIAGGVGGIQYF. The DNA sequence is given as TGTGCCAGTAGTATCGCCGGTGGGGTAGGCGGCATTCAGTACTTC.